This TCR beta chain comes out of a study of CD8+ T cells in alopecia areata. In the study overall: At a dose of 5 to 10 mg twice daily, oral tofacitinib was given to treated patients.

Extracted RNA was reverse transcribed into cDNA, the sequencing template. Sequencing was performed with immunoSEQ multiplex PCR; in TCRdb, only in-frame clones are kept and a portion is missing. Of about 140,000 clones detected, about half appear once; the ten largest clones hold over 0.75%. Germline CDR1 and CDR2: LGHNA and YNFKEQ. Deletions cut 0 bases from V and 1 base from J, with 10 bases between. The CDR3 consists of 16 residues. Peripheral blood samples and lesional scalp punch biopsies were obtained from alopecia areata patients. The chain is built from TRBV4-2 and TRBJ1-5, with a weak D call TRBD1 (5 bases). The source is a human donor with alopecia areata. Sequenced here: CD4+ T cells sorted from blood, sampled at week 0. The CDR3 loop reads CASSQDGRGSNQPQHF. The CDR3 DNA is TGTGCCAGCAGCCAAGATGGGCGGGGGAGCAATCAGCCCCAGCATTTT.